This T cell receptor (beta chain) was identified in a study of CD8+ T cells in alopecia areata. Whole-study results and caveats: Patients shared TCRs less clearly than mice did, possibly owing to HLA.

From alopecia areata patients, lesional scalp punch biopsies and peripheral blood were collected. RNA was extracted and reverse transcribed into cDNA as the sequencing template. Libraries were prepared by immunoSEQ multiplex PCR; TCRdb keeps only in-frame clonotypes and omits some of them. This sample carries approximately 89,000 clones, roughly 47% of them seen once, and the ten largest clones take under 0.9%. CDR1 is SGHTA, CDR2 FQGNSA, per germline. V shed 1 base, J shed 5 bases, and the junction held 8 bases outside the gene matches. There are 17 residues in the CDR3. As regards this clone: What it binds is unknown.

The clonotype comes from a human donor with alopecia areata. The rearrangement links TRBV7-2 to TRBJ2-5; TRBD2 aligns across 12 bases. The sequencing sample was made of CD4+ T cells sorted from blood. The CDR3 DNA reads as TGTGCCAGCAGCTTAGGACTAGCGGGAGTCAGGGGGGAGACCCAGTACTTC. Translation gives CASSLGLAGVRGETQYF.